These 22 T cell receptor beta chains were all obtained from the same sample, sequenced in a study of blood T cell repertoires in COVID-19. Clones were sequenced by immunoSEQ multiplex PCR, and TCRdb holds only the in-frame ones, with some missing. The repertoire includes roughly 81,000 clones, roughly 82% of them detected once, and roughly a tenth sits in the top ten. Material for sequencing was peripheral blood. Receptor source: a man between 60 and 75 years old with acute or convalescent COVID-19.

The chain carries TRBV7-6 and TRBJ2-1; 9 bases are a match to TRBD2. The CDR3 spans 17 residues. Germline-derived CDR1 and CDR2 are SGHVS and FNYEAQ. V shed 5 bases, J shed 2 bases, and the junction held 10 bases outside the gene matches. The CDR3 region has the DNA TGTGCCAGCAGCCCACCGGGCGGGAGGGGGCCCTACAATGAGCAGTTCTTC. Translated: CASSPPGGRGPYNEQFF.

The CDR3 nucleotides are TGCAGCGCCTCGGCCGGGAACAATCAGCCCCAGCATTTT. This translates into CSASAGNNQPQHF. The chain has TRBV29-1 and TRBJ1-5, with D unclear. Between the trimmed V and J ends, which lost 7 bases and 3 bases, there was a span of 13 bases. This CDR3 comprises 13 residues. Germline V gene data show CDR1 as SQVTM and CDR2 as ANQGSEA. The complete variable domain, with remaining parts taken from reference TRBV29-1 and TRBJ1-5, reads SAVISQKPSRDICQRGTSLTIQCQVDSQVTMMFWYRQQPGQSLTLIATANQGSEATYESGFVIDKFPISRPNLTFSTLTVSNMSPEDSSIYLCSASAGNNQPQHFGDGTRLSIL.

The chain recombines TRBV2 with TRBJ2-7, with D possibly TRBD1 on 5 matching bases. V lost 7 bases to trimming and J lost 4 bases, with 11 bases between them. Germline V CDR1 and CDR2: SNHLY, FYNNEI. There are 12 residues in the CDR3. The CDR3 bases are TGTGCCAGCACCCCTCAGGGATACGAGCAGTACTTC. This encodes CASTPQGYEQYF.

This clone was observed once. DNA of the CDR3: TGTGCCAGCAGCCTAGGGGGCGGTTATCCCGGGGAGCTGTTTTTT. This encodes CASSLGGGYPGELFF. The chain joins TRBV6-2 or TRBV6-3 to TRBJ2-2, with 7 nucleotides matching TRBD1. The V segment lost 6 bases and the J segment 6 bases; nucleotides outside the gene matches: 10. The CDR3 is 15 residues long. Germline V gene data show CDR1 as MNHEY and CDR2 as SVGEGT.

The chain combines TRBV14 with TRBJ2-4, with TRBD1 matching over 8 bases. V was pared by 0 bases and J by 0 bases, with 16 bases of the junction left unmatched. The CDR3 runs to 21 residues. The V gene's germline CDR1 is SGHDN and CDR2 FVKESK. The CDR3 nucleotides are TGTGCCAGCAGCCAAGATACCCTCGGACAGGGTAGACACTCAGCCAAAAACATTCAGTACTTC. Its protein product is CASSQDTLGQGRHSAKNIQYF.

This clone was recorded a few times. The chain uses TRBV3-1 (or the pseudogene TRBV3-2) and TRBJ2-7, with 9 bases that match TRBD2. The CDR3 is made up of 15 amino acids. Germline V CDR1 and CDR2: LGHDT, YNNKEL (reference sequence). After removal of 1 base from V and 4 bases from J, the junction contained 5 bases not matched to a gene. The CDR3 region has the DNA TGTGCCAGCAGCCAAGGGCCTAGCGGGATTTACGAGCAGTACTTC. This sequence encodes CASSQGPSGIYEQYF.

This clone was seen a few times. The genes are TRBV9 and TRBJ2-5, with D maybe TRBD2 (5 bases). V dropped 0 bases and J dropped 10 bases, with 19 bases sitting between them. Germline CDR1 and CDR2: SGDLS and YYNGEE. The CDR3 runs 15 residues. The CDR3 sequence: CASSVDPTSSAVQYF. The CDR3 DNA sequence: TGTGCCAGCAGCGTAGACCCTACTAGTAGCGCCGTCCAGTACTTC.

The chain is built from TRBV3-1 (or the pseudogene TRBV3-2) and TRBJ2-4; 9 bases align to TRBD1. Germline V CDR1 and CDR2: LGHDT, YNNKEL (reference sequence). The CDR3 sequence is 14 residues long. V shed 4 bases and J 5 bases; nucleotides not matched to a gene: 3. CDR3 nucleotide sequence: TGTGCCAGCAGCCCCCGGGACAGGGAAAACATTCAGTACTTC. It specifies CASSPRDRENIQYF.

The V and J genes are TRBV6-5 and TRBJ1-1; D is ambiguous. This CDR3 is 13 amino acids long. The V end lost 2 bases, the J end lost 1 base, and 5 bases lay between the germline ends. The germline gives CDR1 MNHEY, CDR2 SVGAGI. In DNA form, the CDR3 reads TGTGCCAGCAGTTACGCGGAGAACACTGAAGCTTTCTTT. It yields the protein CASSYAENTEAFF.

This clone was seen only once. The rearrangement links TRBV6-2 or TRBV6-3 to TRBJ2-5; D gene ambiguous. There are 14 residues in the CDR3. Trimming cost V 0 bases and J 5 bases, with 10 bases left between them. Germline loops: CDR1 MNHEY, CDR2 SVGEGT. CDR3: CASSYSTPLETQYF. Written as DNA, the CDR3 is TGTGCCAGCAGTTACTCGACTCCCCTCGAGACCCAGTACTTC.

This clone was seen only a few times. V usage is TRBV6-5 and J usage is TRBJ1-2; 10 bases line up with TRBD1. Germline V gives CDR1 MNHEY, CDR2 SVGAGI. This CDR3 comprises 13 residues. V was clipped by 6 bases and J by 6 bases; unmatched bases: 4. Here the CDR3 reads CASSFGQGDGYTF. The CDR3 bases are TGTGCCAGCAGCTTTGGACAGGGGGATGGCTACACCTTC.

The gene calls are TRBV10-1 and TRBJ1-1; D may be TRBD1 (5 bases). The CDR3 spans 13 residues. V was trimmed by 4 bases and J by 6 bases, leaving 12 bases between them. The germline CDR1 and CDR2 sequences are WNHNN and SYGVQD (reference sequence). The CDR3 DNA is TGCGCCAGCAGTGGGACCGGGGGAGCTGAAGCTTTCTTT. Translating it yields CASSGTGGAEAFF.

The V call is TRBV5-1, the J call TRBJ1-2, with TRBD1 matching 7 bases. This CDR3 contains 15 residues. J lost 8 bases, V lost 4 bases, and 14 bases had no gene match. The germline V gene has CDR1 SGHRS and CDR2 YFSETQ. The CDR3 region is CASSLFEGGKEGYTF. The DNA of the CDR3 is TGCGCCAGCAGCCTATTTGAAGGGGGCAAGGAGGGCTACACCTTC.

V gene TRBV11-2 combines with J gene TRBJ1-4; 8 bases map to TRBD1. The junction had 3 bases not matched to a gene; V was cut back by 4 bases and J by 2 bases. This CDR3 spans 15 amino acids. Germline V gives CDR1 SGHAT, CDR2 FQNNGV. CDR3 nucleotide sequence: TGTGCCAGCAGCTCCGGACAGGGTACTAATGAAAAACTGTTTTTT. It encodes CASSSGQGTNEKLFF.

The genes are TRBV24-1 and TRBJ2-1, with D possibly TRBD1 on 7 matching bases. V was clipped by 6 bases and J by 8 bases, with 25 bases between them. This CDR3 region has 17 residues. Germline V gives CDR1 KGHDR, CDR2 SFDVKD. The CDR3 nucleotides read TGTGCCACCAGTAGCCAGGGGGGAGGAAAAAGAGGAGATGAGCAGTTCTTC. It specifies CATSSQGGGKRGDEQFF.

The chain recombines TRBV7-9 with TRBJ2-7; the D gene is possibly TRBD1 (6 bases). Germline CDR1 SEHNR, CDR2 FQNEAQ (reference sequence). The CDR3 is made up of 14 amino acids. V lost 5 bases, J lost 7 bases, and 18 bases lay in between. CDR3 bases: TGTGCCAGCAGCCTCCGGGACACCTCGAGTGAGCAGTACTTC. Translating gives CASSLRDTSSEQYF.

CDR3 sequence reads: CASSYGFGGEQYF. The DNA of the CDR3 is TGTGCCAGCAGTTACGGGTTCGGGGGTGAGCAGTACTTC. V usage is TRBV6-5 and J usage is TRBJ2-7; D perhaps matches TRBD2 (6 bases). The V gene's germline CDR1 is MNHEY and CDR2 SVGAGI. This CDR3 contains 13 residues. V was cut by 2 bases and J by 7 bases, with 12 bases left in between.

The rearrangement uses TRBV4-1 and TRBJ1-1, with TRBD1 matching 7 bases. The V and J ends lost 4 bases and 3 bases, in that order; junction bases with no gene match: 5. Germline CDR1 MGHRA, CDR2 YSYEKL. This CDR3 is built from 14 residues. CDR3 sequence (DNA): TGCGCCAGCAGCCTGTACCAGGGGGACACTGAAGCTTTCTTT. This gives the protein CASSLYQGDTEAFF.

V is TRBV19 and J is TRBJ1-1; D is perhaps TRBD1 (6 bases). V was shortened by 9 bases and J by 5 bases, with 22 bases between the two germline ends. This CDR3 spans 15 amino acids. The germline V gene encodes CDR1 LNHDA and CDR2 SQIVND (reference sequence). CDR3 amino acids: CASPRPGGGGTEAFF. The CDR3 DNA reads as TGTGCCAGCCCTAGGCCGGGGGGCGGAGGAACTGAAGCTTTCTTT.

V is TRBV5-1 and J is TRBJ2-3, with 8 bases matching TRBD1. This CDR3 spans 15 amino acids. J gave up 6 bases and V 5 bases, and 11 bases lay outside the gene matches. Looked up from germline, CDR1 is SGHRS and CDR2 is YFSETQ. CDR3 nucleotide sequence: TGCGCCAGCAGTCCTCCTACAGGGGGAAGGGATACGCAGTATTTT. It is translated as CASSPPTGGRDTQYF. Looking up the rest from reference TRBV5-1 and TRBJ2-3 gives the full variable domain: KAGVTQTPRYLIKTRGQQVTLSCSPISGHRSVSWYQQTPGQGLQFLFEYFSETQRNKGNFPGRFSGRQFSNSRSEMNVSTLELGDSALYLCASSPPTGGRDTQYFGPGTRLTVL.

V gene TRBV7-8 combines with J gene TRBJ2-1; 7 bases fit TRBD1. This CDR3 is 15 amino acids long. V shed 1 base and J 8 bases; nucleotides not matched to a gene: 8. From germline, CDR1 is SGHVS and CDR2 FQNEAQ. The CDR3 protein is CASSLVGTAGDEQFF. CDR3 bases: TGTGCCAGCAGCTTAGTAGGGACAGCAGGCGATGAGCAGTTCTTC.

The gene calls are TRBV5-1 and TRBJ2-2, with D tentatively TRBD1 (5 bases). Per the germline V gene, CDR1 is SGHRS and CDR2 is YFSETQ. The V and J ends lost 7 bases and 7 bases respectively, with 14 bases between them. This CDR3 region has 13 residues. For the CDR3, the DNA is TGCGCCAGCTCTGAAGGGGCGTTCGGGGAGCTGTTTTTT. It translates to CASSEGAFGELFF. Together with reference TRBV5-1 and TRBJ2-2, the CDR3 gives the full variable domain: KAGVTQTPRYLIKTRGQQVTLSCSPISGHRSVSWYQQTPGQGLQFLFEYFSETQRNKGNFPGRFSGRQFSNSRSEMNVSTLELGDSALYLCASSEGAFGELFFGEGSRLTVL.